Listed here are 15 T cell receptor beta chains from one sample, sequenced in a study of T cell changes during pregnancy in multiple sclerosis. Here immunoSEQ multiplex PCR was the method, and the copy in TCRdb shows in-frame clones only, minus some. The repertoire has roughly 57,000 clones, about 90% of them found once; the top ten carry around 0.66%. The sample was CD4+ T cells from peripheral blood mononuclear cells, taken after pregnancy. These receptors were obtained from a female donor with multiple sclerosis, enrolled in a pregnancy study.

The CDR3 region is CASSFERGSYEQYF. In DNA, the CDR3 is TGTGCCAGCAGCTTCGAACGGGGGTCCTACGAGCAGTACTTC. V and J are TRBV5-5 and TRBJ2-7, with a weak D call TRBD2 (6 bases). The germline V gene has CDR1 SGHKS and CDR2 YYEKEE (reference sequence). The CDR3 is 14 residues long. Trimming pared 2 bases from V and 1 base from J, leaving 10 bases between.

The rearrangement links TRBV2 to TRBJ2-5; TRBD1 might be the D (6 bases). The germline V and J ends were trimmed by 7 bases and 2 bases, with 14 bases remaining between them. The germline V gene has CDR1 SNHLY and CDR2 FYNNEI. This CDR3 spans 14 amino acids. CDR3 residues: CASNAGAKQETQYF. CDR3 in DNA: TGTGCCAGCAATGCAGGGGCTAAACAAGAGACCCAGTACTTC. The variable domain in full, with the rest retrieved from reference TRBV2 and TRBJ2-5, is EPEVTQTPSHQVTQMGQEVILRCVPISNHLYFYWYRQILGQKVEFLVSFYNNEISEKSEIFDDQFSVERPDGSNFTLKIRSTKLEDSAMYFCASNAGAKQETQYFGPGTRLLVL.

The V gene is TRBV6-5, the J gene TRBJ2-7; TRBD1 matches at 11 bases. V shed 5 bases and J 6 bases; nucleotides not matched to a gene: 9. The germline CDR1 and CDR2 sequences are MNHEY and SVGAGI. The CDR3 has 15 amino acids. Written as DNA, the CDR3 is TGTGCCAGCAGTCGAAACTCGGACAGGGGGCTCGAGCAGTACTTC. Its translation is CASSRNSDRGLEQYF.

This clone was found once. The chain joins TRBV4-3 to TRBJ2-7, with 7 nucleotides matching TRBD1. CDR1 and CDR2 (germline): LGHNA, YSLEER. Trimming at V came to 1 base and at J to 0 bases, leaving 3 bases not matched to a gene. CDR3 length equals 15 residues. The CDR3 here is CASSQGAGGSYEQYF. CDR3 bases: TGCGCCAGCAGCCAAGGAGCAGGGGGCTCCTACGAGCAGTACTTC.

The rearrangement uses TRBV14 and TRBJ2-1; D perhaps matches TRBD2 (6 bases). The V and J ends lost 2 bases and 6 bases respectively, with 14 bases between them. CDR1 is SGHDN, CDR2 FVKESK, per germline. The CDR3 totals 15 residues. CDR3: CASSQTNRGTNEQFF. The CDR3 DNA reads TGTGCCAGCAGCCAAACAAACCGGGGGACCAATGAGCAGTTCTTC.

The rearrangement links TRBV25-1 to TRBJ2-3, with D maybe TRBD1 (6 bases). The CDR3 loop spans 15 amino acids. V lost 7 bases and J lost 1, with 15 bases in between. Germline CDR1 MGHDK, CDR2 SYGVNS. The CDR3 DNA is TGTGCCAGCACCAAACAGGGTCTCCGCACAGATACGCAGTATTTT. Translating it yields CASTKQGLRTDTQYF.

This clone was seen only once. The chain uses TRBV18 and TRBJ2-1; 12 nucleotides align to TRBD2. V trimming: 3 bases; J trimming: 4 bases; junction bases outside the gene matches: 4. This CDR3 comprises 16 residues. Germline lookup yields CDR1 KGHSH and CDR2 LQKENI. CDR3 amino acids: CASSPGLAGSYNEQFF. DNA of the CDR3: TGTGCCAGCTCACCCGGACTAGCGGGGAGTTACAATGAGCAGTTCTTC.

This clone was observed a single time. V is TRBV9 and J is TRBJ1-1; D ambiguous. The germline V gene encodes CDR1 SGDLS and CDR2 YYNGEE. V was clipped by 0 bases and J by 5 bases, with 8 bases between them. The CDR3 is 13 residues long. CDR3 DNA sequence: TGTGCCAGCAGCGTAGTTGCGGGGACTGAAGCTTTCTTT. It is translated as CASSVVAGTEAFF.

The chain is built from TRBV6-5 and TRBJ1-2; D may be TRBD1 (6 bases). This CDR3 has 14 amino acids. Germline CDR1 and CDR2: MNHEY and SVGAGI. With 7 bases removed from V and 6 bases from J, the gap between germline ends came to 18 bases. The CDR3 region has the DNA TGTGCCAGCAATACAGGGAATGGTCGGAATGGCTACACCTTC. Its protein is CASNTGNGRNGYTF.

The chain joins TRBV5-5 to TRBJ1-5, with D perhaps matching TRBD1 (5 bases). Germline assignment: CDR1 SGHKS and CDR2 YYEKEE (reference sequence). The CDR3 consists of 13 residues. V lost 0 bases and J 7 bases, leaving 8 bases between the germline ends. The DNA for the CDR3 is TGTGCCAGCAGCTTGGGGGGGGGACAGCCCCAGCATTTT. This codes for CASSLGGGQPQHF. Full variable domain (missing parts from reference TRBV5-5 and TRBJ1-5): DAGVTQSPTHLIKTRGQQVTLRCSPISGHKSVSWYQQVLGQGPQFIFQYYEKEERGRGNFPDRFSARQFPNYSSELNVNALLLGDSALYLCASSLGGGQPQHFGDGTRLSIL.

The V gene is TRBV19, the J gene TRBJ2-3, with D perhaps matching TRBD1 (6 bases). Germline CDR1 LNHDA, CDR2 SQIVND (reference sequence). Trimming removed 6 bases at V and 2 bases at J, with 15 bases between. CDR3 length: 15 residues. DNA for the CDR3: TGTGCCAGTAGGCGCCGGACAGTTTCCACAGATACGCAGTATTTT. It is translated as CASRRRTVSTDTQYF.

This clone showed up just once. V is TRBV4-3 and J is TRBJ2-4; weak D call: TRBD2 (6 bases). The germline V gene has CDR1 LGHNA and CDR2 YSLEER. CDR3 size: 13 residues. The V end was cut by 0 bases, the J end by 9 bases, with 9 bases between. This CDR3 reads CASSQEQRAIQYF. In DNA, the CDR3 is TGCGCCAGCAGCCAAGAGCAGCGGGCCATTCAGTACTTC.

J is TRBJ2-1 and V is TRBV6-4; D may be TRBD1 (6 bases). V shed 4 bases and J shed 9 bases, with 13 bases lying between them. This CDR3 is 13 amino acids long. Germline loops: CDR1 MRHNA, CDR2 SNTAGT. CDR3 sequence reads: CASSGKGGIEQFF. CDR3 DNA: TGTGCCAGCAGTGGCAAAGGGGGAATTGAGCAGTTCTTC.

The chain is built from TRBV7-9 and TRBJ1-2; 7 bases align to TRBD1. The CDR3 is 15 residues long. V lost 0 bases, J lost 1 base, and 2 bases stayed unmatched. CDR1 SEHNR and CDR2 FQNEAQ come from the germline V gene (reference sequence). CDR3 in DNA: TGTGCCAGCAGCTTAGCACAGGGGTATAACTATGGCTACACCTTC. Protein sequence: CASSLAQGYNYGYTF.

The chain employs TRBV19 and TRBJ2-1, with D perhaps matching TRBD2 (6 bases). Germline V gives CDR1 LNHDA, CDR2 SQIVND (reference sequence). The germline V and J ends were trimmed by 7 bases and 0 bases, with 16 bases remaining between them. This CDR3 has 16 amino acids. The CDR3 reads CASTPEEGRSYNEQFF. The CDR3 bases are TGTGCCAGTACCCCTGAGGAGGGGCGCTCCTACAATGAGCAGTTCTTC. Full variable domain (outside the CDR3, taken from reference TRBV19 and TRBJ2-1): DGGITQSPKYLFRKEGQNVTLSCEQNLNHDAMYWYRQDPGQGLRLIYYSQIVNDFQKGDIAEGYSVSREKKESFPLTVTSAQKNPTAFYLCASTPEEGRSYNEQFFGPGTRLTVL.